A selection of T cell receptor beta chains follows, all from one sample in a study of patients and donors after allogeneic stem cell transplantation. Using its own MiXCR run on the RT-PCR reads, TCRdb lists one record per CDR3 protein. The sample includes 12,000 or so distinct CDR3 sequences, around 25% of them seen just once. Sample: blood, either unsorted or a sorted T cell fraction (not recorded which). The receptors derive from a human donor who was either an allogeneic HSCT recipient or a stem cell or donor lymphocyte infusion donor (not recorded which). It is not recorded whose cells these are; they may come from a transplant donor. Both conserved end residues are part of each CDR3. A D gene is named only where the DNA matches it firmly. Where a row states a size, it is once, few, many or the class of an expanded clone; other rows omit it.

len	d_gene	abundance	v_gene	j_gene	CDR3nt	CDR3aa
16	TRBD2	.	TRBV20-1	TRBJ2-2	TGCAGTGCTAGAGGTCTAGCGGGAGAGTACACCGGGGAGCTGTTTTTT	CSARGLAGEYTGELFF
15	.	few	TRBV19	TRBJ1-6	TGTGCCAGTAGTTTCCGGACAGAGTATAATTCACCCCTCCACTTT	CASSFRTEYNSPLHF
17	TRBD1	.	TRBV7-9	TRBJ2-7	TGTGCCAGCAGCTCGGTAGAGGGGACAGGGCGCCCCTACGAGCAGTACTTC	CASSSVEGTGRPYEQYF
13	.	.	TRBV29-1	TRBJ1-1	TGCAGCTCCTCCGGACTTACGAACACTGAAGCTTTCTTT	CSSSGLTNTEAFF
16	TRBD1	.	TRBV27	TRBJ1-2	TGTGCCAGCAGTCTTACCGGGACAGGGACAAACTATGGCTACACCTTC	CASSLTGTGTNYGYTF
16	TRBD2	few	TRBV6-2/TRBV6-3	TRBJ2-7	TGTGCCAGCAGTCTTGGACTAGCGGGAGGGCACGACGAGCAGTACTTC	CASSLGLAGGHDEQYF
14	.	many	TRBV9	TRBJ1-6	TGTGCCAGCAGCGTAGCTCTGGGTAATTCACCCCTCCACTTT	CASSVALGNSPLHF
15	.	.	TRBV20-1	TRBJ2-1	TGCAGTGCTAGCCCGAGGGGAGTGATGGTCAATGAGCAGTTCTTC	CSASPRGVMVNEQFF
18	.	.	TRBV4-3	TRBJ1-4	TGCGCCAGCAGCCAAGATGCTTTCATCCGGATGCATAATGAAAAACTGTTTTTT	CASSQDAFIRMHNEKLFF
17	TRBD2	few	TRBV7-7	TRBJ2-1	TGTGCCAGCAGCTTACGGCCGGGACTAGCGAGCTACAATGAGCAGTTCTTC	CASSLRPGLASYNEQFF
14	.	.	TRBV5-6	TRBJ1-1	TGTGGCAGCAGCTTAGGGCTTCTGAACACTGAAGCTTTCTTT	CGSSLGLLNTEAFF
13	.	few	TRBV30	TRBJ1-2	TGTGCCTGGATTGGGGGAAGGAGCTATGGCTACACCTTC	CAWIGGRSYGYTF
15	.	.	TRBV12-3/TRBV12-4	TRBJ1-1	TGTGCCAGCAGTTTGCAGGGGAGGTTTGGCACTGAAGCTTTCTTT	CASSLQGRFGTEAFF
15	.	many	TRBV15	TRBJ1-5	TGTGCCACCAGCAGAGATCCGACAGCCAATCAGCCCCAGCATTTT	CATSRDPTANQPQHF
14	.	.	TRBV12-3/TRBV12-4	TRBJ1-4	TGTGCCAGCAGTTTAAGGGCAACTAATGAAAAACTGTTTTTT	CASSLRATNEKLFF
17	.	.	TRBV19	TRBJ1-5	TGTGCCAGTAGTAGCCAACTAGGGGCCCCTTTCAATCAGCCCCAGCATTTT	CASSSQLGAPFNQPQHF
16	.	.	TRBV6-5	TRBJ2-3	TGTGCCAGCAGTTACTCCGACACTTCTAGCACAGATACGCAGTATTTT	CASSYSDTSSTDTQYF
14	.	few	TRBV5-6	TRBJ1-1	TGTGCCAGCAGCTTGGGGGGAGGATTCACTGAAGCTTTCTTT	CASSLGGGFTEAFF
13	.	.	TRBV6-5	TRBJ2-7	TGTGCCAGCGAGGGAGCGTCTCCCTACGAGCAGTACTTC	CASEGASPYEQYF
13	.	once	TRBV6-2/TRBV6-3	TRBJ2-7	TGTGCCAGCAGTTACGGCCAATCCGGCGAGCAGTACTTC	CASSYGQSGEQYF
14	.	.	TRBV3-1	TRBJ1-6	TGTGCCAGCAGCCGGGACTTCGGTGGTTCACCCCTCCACTTT	CASSRDFGGSPLHF
15	TRBD1	.	TRBV12-3/TRBV12-4	TRBJ1-5	TGTGCCAGCAGTTTAGGGGACAGGACGGATCAGCCCCAGCATTTT	CASSLGDRTDQPQHF
14	.	.	TRBV15	TRBJ1-2	TGTGCCACCACCCTTGACAGAGGGGAGGATGGCTACACCTTC	CATTLDRGEDGYTF
17	TRBD2	.	TRBV20-1	TRBJ2-1	TGCAGTGCTCCGGGACTAGCGGGATCGAGGCCCTACAATGAGCAGTTCTTC	CSAPGLAGSRPYNEQFF